This T cell receptor (beta chain) emerged from a study of OX40 agonist ivuxolimab in advanced cancers. Describing the broader study: Ivuxolimab was an agonistic, fully human IgG2 monoclonal antibody directed against OX40 (CD134), a costimulatory receptor. Prior anti-PD-1, anti-PD-L1 or anti-CTLA-4 therapy was permitted, and 30% to 45% of dose-escalation patients had received checkpoint inhibitors. Intravenous ivuxolimab was administered to patients every 2 weeks at six dose levels: 0.01, 0.1, 0.3, 1.5, 3 and 10 mg/kg. Partial responses were achieved by three dose-escalation patients, of whom one had hepatocellular carcinoma and two had cutaneous melanoma. The paper reports the monotherapy dose-escalation portion (N of about 47 patients) of the phase I ivuxolimab trial. Of the roughly 54 dose-escalation patients, hepatocellular carcinoma was present in 19, melanoma in around 15, renal cell carcinoma in 9 and head and neck cancer in 9. Peripheral TCRbeta sequencing was intended to test whether TCR sequence diversity was altered and clonal T-cell expansion was caused by ivuxolimab. The dose-escalation cohort was 82.7% male with a mean age of around 62 years, ranging from roughly 20 to 80. Broad study findings and their caveats: Low levels of normalized T-cell clonal expansion were also seen in some patients who did not respond. At doses of 0.1 to 3.0 mg/kg, clonal expansion of both CD4+ and CD8+ blood T cells was observed from baseline to week 6. In the 0.1-3.0 mg/kg groups, partial responders had among the lowest normalized peripheral clonal expansion, particularly in CD8+ T cells. On average, CD8+ T cells showed more expanded clones than CD4+ T cells after ivuxolimab. The antigen specificity of the peripheral T cells that underwent clonal expansion was not determined.

V and J are trimmed by 0 bases and 6 bases, and the gene matches miss 8 bases of the junction. The CDR3 spans 16 residues, from the cysteine through the phenylalanine. Just the 48-base CDR3 DNA is kept, in frame starting at base 1. CDR1 and CDR2 were assigned from the germline V gene (reference sequence) as SGHNT and YYREEE. Remarks on this clone: The specificity of this receptor is unknown. One base away there is no much larger clone; base qualities are not given.

Patients with a history of autoimmune disease or receiving systemic immunosuppression were excluded from the trial. In every dose cohort, peripheral blood was drawn for TCR sequencing at baseline, cycle 4 day 1, and cycle 7 day 1. The samples were drawn from a first-in-human, open-label, multicenter phase I dose-escalation trial of ivuxolimab. Adults with locally advanced or metastatic melanoma, renal cell carcinoma, hepatocellular carcinoma or head and neck squamous cell carcinoma were enrolled in the trial. Before TCR sequencing, CD4+ T cells and CD8+ T cells from peripheral blood were sorted into separate populations. Genomic DNA was isolated from the sorted cells so that the TCRbeta CDR3 region could be sequenced. The immunoSEQ Assay was used to sequence the TCRbeta CDR3 regions. As stored in TCRdb, this immuneACCESS dataset retains in-frame rearrangements with V and J assigned. A fraction of the clones does not appear; measured against another copy, unresolved V genes explain less than half of the discrepancy, and the remainder lacks a known reason. Across this sample there are tens of thousands of clones, with over 80% seen only once. Together, the top ten hold about 7% of the sample.

The specimen was CD4+ or CD8+ T cells sorted from blood, collected in a trial of the OX40 agonist ivuxolimab. The clonotype originates from an adult with an advanced solid tumor such as melanoma, head and neck, liver or kidney cancer. The V and J genes are TRBV5-4 and TRBJ1-3; TRBD1 fits 8 bases in the junction. The sequence in DNA is TGTGCCAGCAGCTTGGCCGGGGCAGGGGGCGAAAACACCATATATTTT. Translated, this gives CASSLAGAGGENTIYF.